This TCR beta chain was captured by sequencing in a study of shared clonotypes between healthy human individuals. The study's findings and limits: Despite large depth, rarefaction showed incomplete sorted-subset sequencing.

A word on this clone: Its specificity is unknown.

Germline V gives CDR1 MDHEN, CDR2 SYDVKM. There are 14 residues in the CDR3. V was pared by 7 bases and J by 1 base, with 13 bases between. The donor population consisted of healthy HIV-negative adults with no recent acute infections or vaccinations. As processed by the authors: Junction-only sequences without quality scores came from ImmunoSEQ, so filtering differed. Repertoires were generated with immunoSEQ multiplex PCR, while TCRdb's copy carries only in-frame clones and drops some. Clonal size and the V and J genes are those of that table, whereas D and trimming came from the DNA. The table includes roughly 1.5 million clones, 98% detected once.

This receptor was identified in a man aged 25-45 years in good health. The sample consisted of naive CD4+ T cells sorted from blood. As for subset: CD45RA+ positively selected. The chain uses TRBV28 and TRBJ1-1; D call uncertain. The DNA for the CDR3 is TGTGCCAGCATGCCCCTCCTCACGAACACTGAAGCTTTCTTT. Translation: CASMPLLTNTEAFF.